Following are 6 T cell receptor beta chains from one sample sequenced in a study of T cells after yellow fever vaccination. TCRdb re-called the 5' RACE reads through MiXCR, storing one row per CDR3 protein. The data contain a few hundred thousand distinct CDR3 sequences, about 4% of them singletons. This material consisted of PBMCs, taken 5 days after the yellow fever booster vaccination. These receptors all come from a man aged 18-30 years who received the YFV17D yellow fever vaccine.

This clonotype was recorded many times. The junction departs from the called germline gene at one end, perhaps through a read error. The V call is TRBV6-2 or TRBV6-3, the J call TRBJ2-4, with a possible D match to TRBD1 (8 bases). CDR3 length equals 14 residues. Germline-derived CDR1 and CDR2 are MNHEY and SVGEGT. The CDR3 DNA sequence: TGTGCCAGCCACAGGGGGGGGGCCACAAACATTCAGTACTTC. Translated: CASHRGGATNIQYF.

This clonotype has only one observation. The rearrangement joins TRBV6-6 to TRBJ1-1; D is possibly TRBD1 (5 bases). CDR1 MNHNY and CDR2 SVGAGI come from the germline V gene (reference sequence). The CDR3 spans 14 residues. The V end was cut by 6 bases, the J end by 0 bases, with 11 bases between. CDR3: CASSGGPMNTEAFF. The CDR3 DNA is TGTGCCAGCAGCGGGGGACCGATGAACACTGAAGCTTTCTTT.

This chain uses TRBV7-9 with TRBJ1-5; 8 positions match TRBD1. V shed 6 bases and J 7 bases; nucleotides not matched to a gene: 8. CDR3 length: 14 amino acids. The V gene's germline CDR1 is SEHNR and CDR2 FQNEAQ (reference sequence). This chain's CDR3 is CASSRQGSRQPQHF. The CDR3 DNA is TGTGCCAGCAGTAGACAGGGGAGCAGGCAGCCCCAGCATTTT.

This clonotype turned up a few times. V gene TRBV28 combines with J gene TRBJ2-7; D possibly matches TRBD1 or TRBD2 (5 bases each). Germline V CDR1 and CDR2: MDHEN, SYDVKM. The CDR3 sequence is 14 residues long. The ends were cut back, 7 bases at V and 3 bases at J, with 16 bases in the middle. CDR3 loop: CASNAVGDVYEQYF. CDR3 coding DNA: TGTGCCAGCAACGCAGTAGGGGACGTCTACGAGCAGTACTTC. The full variable domain, rest sourced from reference TRBV28 and TRBJ2-7, is DVKVTQSSRYLVKRTGEKVFLECVQDMDHENMFWYRQDPGLGLRLIYFSYDVKMKEKGDIPEGYSVSREKKERFSLILESASTNQTSMYLCASNAVGDVYEQYFGPGTRLTVT.

The CDR3 sequence: CASSGFGDSPAAEQFF. Written as DNA, the CDR3 is TGCGCCAGCAGCGGGTTCGGGGACAGTCCCGCGGCTGAGCAGTTCTTC. V usage is TRBV4-1 and J usage is TRBJ2-1; TRBD1 aligns across 7 bases. This CDR3 contains 16 residues. CDR1 and CDR2 from the germline V gene are MGHRA and YSYEKL. The ends lost 5 bases at V and 9 bases at J; junction bases unmatched: 16.

The chain carries TRBV7-9 and TRBJ1-1; D is ambiguous. The CDR3 length is 15 residues. The germline CDR1 and CDR2 sequences are SEHNR and FQNEAQ (reference sequence). With 5 bases removed from V and 3 bases from J, the gap between germline ends came to 16 bases. The CDR3 DNA reads TGTGCCAGCAGCCCGCCCTCTCCCGGGGACACTGAAGCTTTCTTT. As protein: CASSPPSPGDTEAFF.